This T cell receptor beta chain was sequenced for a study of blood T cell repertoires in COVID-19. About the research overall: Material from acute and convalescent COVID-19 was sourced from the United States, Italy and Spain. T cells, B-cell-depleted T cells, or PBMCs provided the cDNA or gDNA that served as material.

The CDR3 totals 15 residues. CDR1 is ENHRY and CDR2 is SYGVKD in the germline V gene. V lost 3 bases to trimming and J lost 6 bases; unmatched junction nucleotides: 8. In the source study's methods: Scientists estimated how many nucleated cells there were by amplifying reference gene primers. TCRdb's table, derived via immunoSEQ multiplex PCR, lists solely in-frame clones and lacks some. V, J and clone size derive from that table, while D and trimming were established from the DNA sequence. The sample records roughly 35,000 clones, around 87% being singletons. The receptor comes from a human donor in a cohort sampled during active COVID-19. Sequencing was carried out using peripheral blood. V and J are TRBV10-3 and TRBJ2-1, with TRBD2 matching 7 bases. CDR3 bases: TGTGCCATCAGTGAAGGTCTAGCGGAGCCCAATGAGCAGTTCTTC. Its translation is CAISEGLAEPNEQFF.